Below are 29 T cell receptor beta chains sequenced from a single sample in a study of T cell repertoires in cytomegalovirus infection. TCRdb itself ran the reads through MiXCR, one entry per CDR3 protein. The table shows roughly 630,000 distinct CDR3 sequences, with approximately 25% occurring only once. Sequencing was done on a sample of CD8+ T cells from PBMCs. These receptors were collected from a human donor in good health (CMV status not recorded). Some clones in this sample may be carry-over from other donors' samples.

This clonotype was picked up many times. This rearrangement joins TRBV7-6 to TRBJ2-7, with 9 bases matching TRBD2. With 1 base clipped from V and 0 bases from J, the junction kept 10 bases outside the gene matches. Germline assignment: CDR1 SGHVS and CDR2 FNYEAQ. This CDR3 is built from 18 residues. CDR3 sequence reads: CASSLEFATSGISYEQYF. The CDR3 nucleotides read TGTGCCAGCAGCTTAGAATTTGCGACTAGCGGAATCTCCTACGAGCAGTACTTC.

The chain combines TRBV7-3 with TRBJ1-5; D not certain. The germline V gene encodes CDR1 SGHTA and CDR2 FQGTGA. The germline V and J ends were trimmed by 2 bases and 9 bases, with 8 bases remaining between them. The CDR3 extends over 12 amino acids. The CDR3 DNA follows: TGTGCCAGCAGCTTATCTCCTCGGCCCCAGCATTTT. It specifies CASSLSPRPQHF.

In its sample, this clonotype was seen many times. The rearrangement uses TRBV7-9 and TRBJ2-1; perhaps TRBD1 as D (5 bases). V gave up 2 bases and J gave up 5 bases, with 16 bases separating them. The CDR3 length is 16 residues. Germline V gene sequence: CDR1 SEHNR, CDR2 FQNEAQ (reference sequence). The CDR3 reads CASSLRAGLIHNEQFF. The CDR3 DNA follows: TGTGCCAGCAGCTTACGGGCAGGGCTTATCCACAATGAGCAGTTCTTC.

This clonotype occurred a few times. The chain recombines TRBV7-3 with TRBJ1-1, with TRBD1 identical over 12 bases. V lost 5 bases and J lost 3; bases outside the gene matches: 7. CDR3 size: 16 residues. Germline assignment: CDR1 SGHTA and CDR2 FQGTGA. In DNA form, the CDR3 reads TGTGCCAGCAGCCCCGGGACAGGGGGCCGCTACACTGAAGCTTTCTTT. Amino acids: CASSPGTGGRYTEAFF.

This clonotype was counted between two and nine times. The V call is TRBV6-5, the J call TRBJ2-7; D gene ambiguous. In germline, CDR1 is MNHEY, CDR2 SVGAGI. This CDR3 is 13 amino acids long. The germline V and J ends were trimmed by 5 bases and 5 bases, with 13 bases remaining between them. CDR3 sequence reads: CASSPSFPHEQYF. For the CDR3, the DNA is TGTGCCAGCAGTCCAAGTTTTCCTCACGAGCAGTACTTC.

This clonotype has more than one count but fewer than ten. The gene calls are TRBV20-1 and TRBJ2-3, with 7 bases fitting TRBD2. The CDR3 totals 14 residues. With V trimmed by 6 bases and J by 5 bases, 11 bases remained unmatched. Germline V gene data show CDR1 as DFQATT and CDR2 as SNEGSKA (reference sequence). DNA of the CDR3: TGCAGTGCACGGGACTACCCGGGGGAAGATACGCAGTATTTT. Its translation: CSARDYPGEDTQYF.

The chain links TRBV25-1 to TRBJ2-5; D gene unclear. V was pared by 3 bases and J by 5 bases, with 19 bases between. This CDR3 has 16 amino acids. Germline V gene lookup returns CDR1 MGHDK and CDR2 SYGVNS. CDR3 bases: TGTGCCAGCAGTGATATGCCCAACCTAGTGGGCGAGACCCAGTACTTC. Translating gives CASSDMPNLVGETQYF.

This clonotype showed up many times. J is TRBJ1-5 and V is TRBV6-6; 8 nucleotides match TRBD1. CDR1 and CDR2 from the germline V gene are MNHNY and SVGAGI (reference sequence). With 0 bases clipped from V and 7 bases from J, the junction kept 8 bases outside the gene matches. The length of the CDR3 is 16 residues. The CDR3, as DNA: TGTGCCAGCAGTTACTCGCCTCAGGGGGCCGGACAGCCCCAGCATTTT. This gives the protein CASSYSPQGAGQPQHF.

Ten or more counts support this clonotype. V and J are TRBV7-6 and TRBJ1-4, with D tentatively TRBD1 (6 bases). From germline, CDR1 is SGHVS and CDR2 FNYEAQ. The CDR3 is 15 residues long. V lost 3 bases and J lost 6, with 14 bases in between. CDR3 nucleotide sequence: TGTGCCAGCAGCTTGGGCCAGGGGATAGATGAAAAACTGTTTTTT. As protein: CASSLGQGIDEKLFF.

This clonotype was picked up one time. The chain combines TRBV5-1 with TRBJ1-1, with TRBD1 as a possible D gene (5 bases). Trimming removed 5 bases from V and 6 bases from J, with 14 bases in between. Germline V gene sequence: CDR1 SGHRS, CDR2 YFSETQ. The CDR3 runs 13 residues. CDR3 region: CASRMEGSPEAFF. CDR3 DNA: TGCGCCAGCAGGATGGAGGGGAGTCCTGAAGCTTTCTTT.

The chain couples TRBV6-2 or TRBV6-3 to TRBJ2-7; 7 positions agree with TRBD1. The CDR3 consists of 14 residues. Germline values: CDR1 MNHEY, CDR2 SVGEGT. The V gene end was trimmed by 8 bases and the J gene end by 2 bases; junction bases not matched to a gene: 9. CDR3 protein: CASQIGTATYEQYV. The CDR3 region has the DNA TGTGCCAGCCAAATTGGGACAGCGACCTACGAGCAGTACGTC.

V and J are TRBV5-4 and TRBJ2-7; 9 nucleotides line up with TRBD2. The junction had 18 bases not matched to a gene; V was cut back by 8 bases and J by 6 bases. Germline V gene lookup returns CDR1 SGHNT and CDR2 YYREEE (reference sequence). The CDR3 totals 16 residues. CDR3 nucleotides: TGTGCCAGGGGCTACACTGGGACTAGCTGTTCGGGCGAGCAGTACGTC. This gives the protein CARGYTGTSCSGEQYV.

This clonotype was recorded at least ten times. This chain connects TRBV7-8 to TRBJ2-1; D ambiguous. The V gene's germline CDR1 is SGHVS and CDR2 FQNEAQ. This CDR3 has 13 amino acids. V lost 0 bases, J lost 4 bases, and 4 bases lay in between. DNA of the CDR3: TGTGCCAGCAGCTTAGCAAGGTACAATGAGCAGTTCTTC. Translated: CASSLARYNEQFF.

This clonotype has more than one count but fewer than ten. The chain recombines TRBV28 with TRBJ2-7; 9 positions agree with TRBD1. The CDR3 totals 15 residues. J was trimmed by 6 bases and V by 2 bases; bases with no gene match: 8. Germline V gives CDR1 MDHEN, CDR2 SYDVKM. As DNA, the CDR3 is TGTGCCAGCAGTTTACCCGGGACAGGGACCACCGAGCAGTACGTC. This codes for CASSLPGTGTTEQYV.

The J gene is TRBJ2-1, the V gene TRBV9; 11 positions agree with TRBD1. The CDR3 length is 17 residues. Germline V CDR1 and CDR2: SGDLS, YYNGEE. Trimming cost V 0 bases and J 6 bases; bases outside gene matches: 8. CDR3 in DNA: TGTGCCAGCAGCGTAGTGGGGGGAGGGACAGGGGGCAATGAGCAGTTCTTC. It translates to CASSVVGGGTGGNEQFF.

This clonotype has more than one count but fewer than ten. The CDR3 reads CASSVGQDVLFF. The CDR3 coding sequence is TGTGCCAGCAGCGTAGGACAGGACGTGCTGTTTTTT. V gene TRBV9 combines with J gene TRBJ2-2; D is possibly TRBD1 (6 bases). The CDR3 is made up of 12 amino acids. CDR1 is SGDLS, CDR2 YYNGEE, per germline. The V gene lost 0 bases and the J gene lost 13 bases, with 10 bases spanning the gap.

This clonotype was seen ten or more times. The CDR3 spells CASSSLPAWETQYF. CDR3 in DNA: TGTGCCAGCAGTAGCTTGCCAGCATGGGAGACCCAGTACTTC. The V gene is TRBV6-6, the J gene TRBJ2-5; D gene ambiguous. CDR1 is MNHNY, CDR2 SVGAGI, per germline (reference sequence). This CDR3 has 14 amino acids. With 5 bases removed from V and 5 bases from J, the gap between germline ends came to 15 bases.

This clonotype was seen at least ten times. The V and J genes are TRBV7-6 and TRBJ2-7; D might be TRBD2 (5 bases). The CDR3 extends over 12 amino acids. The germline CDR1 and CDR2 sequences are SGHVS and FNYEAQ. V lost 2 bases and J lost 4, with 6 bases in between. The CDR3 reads CASSLREYEQYF. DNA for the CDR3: TGTGCCAGCAGCTTAAGGGAGTACGAGCAGTACTTC. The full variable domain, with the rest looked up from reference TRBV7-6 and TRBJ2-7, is GAGVSQSPRYKVTKRGQDVALRCDPISGHVSLYWYRQALGQGPEFLTYFNYEAQQDKSGLPNDRFSAERPEGSISTLTIQRTEQRDSAMYRCASSLREYEQYFGPGTRLTVT.

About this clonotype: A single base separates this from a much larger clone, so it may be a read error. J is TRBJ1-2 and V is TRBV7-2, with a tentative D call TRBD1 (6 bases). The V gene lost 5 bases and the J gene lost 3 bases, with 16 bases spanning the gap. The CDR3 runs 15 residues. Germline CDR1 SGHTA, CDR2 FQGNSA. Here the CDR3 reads CASSTGQGGHYGYTF. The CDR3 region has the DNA TGTGCCAGCAGCACAGGACAAGGGGGGCACTATGGCTACACCTTC.

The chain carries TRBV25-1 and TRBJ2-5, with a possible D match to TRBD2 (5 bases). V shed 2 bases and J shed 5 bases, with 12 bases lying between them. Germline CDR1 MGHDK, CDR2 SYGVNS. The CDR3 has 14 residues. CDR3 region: CASSEALAGETQYF. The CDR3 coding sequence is TGTGCCAGCAGTGAAGCCCTAGCTGGGGAGACCCAGTACTTC.

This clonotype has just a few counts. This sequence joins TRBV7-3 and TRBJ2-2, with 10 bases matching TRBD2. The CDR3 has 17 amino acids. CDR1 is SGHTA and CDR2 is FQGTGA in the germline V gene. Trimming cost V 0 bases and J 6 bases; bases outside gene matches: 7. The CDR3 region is CASSLTISGGKAGELFF. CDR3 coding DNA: TGTGCCAGCAGCTTAACAATTAGCGGGGGGAAGGCCGGGGAGCTGTTTTTT. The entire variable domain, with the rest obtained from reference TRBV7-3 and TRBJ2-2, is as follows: GAGVSQTPSNKVTEKGKYVELRCDPISGHTALYWYRQSLGQGPEFLIYFQGTGAADDSGLPNDRFFAVRPEGSVSTLKIQRTERGDSAVYLCASSLTISGGKAGELFFGEGSRLTVL.

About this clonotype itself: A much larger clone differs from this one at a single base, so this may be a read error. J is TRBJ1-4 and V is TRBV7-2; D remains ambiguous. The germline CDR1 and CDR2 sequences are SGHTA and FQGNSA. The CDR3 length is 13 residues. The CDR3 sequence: CASSFGLYERLFF. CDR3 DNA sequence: TGTGCCAGCAGCTTTGGGTTGTATGAAAGACTGTTTTTT. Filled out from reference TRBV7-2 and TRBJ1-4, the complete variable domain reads GAGVSQSPSNKVTEKGKDVELRCDPISGHTALYWYRQSLGQGLEFLIYFQGNSAPDKSGLPSDRFSAERTGGSVSTLTIQRTQQEDSAVYLCASSFGLYERLFFGSGTQLSVL.

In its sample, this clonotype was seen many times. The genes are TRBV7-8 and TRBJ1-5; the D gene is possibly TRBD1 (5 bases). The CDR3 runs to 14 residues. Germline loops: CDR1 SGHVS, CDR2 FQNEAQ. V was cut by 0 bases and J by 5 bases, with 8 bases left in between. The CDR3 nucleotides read TGTGCCAGCAGCTTAGCCGAGACAGATCAGCCCCAGCATTTT. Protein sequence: CASSLAETDQPQHF.

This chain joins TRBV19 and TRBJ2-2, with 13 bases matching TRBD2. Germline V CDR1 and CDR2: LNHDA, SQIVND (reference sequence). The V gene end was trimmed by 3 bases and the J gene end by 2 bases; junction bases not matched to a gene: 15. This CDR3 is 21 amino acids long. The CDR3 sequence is CASSILSWRTSGGYNTGELFF. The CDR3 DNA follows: TGTGCCAGTAGTATTCTTTCCTGGCGGACTAGCGGGGGCTATAACACCGGGGAGCTGTTTTTT.

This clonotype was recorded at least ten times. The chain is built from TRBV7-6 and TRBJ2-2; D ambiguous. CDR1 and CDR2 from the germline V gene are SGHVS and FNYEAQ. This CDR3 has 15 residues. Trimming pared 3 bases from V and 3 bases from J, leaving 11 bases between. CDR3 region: CASSFISGYTGELFF. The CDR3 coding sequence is TGTGCCAGCAGCTTTATATCGGGCTACACCGGGGAGCTGTTTTTT. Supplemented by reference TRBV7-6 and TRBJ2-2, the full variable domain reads GAGVSQSPRYKVTKRGQDVALRCDPISGHVSLYWYRQALGQGPEFLTYFNYEAQQDKSGLPNDRFSAERPEGSISTLTIQRTEQRDSAMYRCASSFISGYTGELFFGEGSRLTVL.

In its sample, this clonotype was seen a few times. The CDR3 loop reads CASSHRQGQPQHF. Here the CDR3 DNA reads TGTGCCAGCAGCCACCGTCAGGGTCAGCCCCAGCATTTT. V is TRBV11-3 and J is TRBJ1-5; maybe TRBD1 (5 bases). There are 13 residues in the CDR3. V lost 5 bases and J 6 bases, leaving 11 bases between the germline ends. Germline CDR1 is SGHNT and CDR2 is YENEEA.

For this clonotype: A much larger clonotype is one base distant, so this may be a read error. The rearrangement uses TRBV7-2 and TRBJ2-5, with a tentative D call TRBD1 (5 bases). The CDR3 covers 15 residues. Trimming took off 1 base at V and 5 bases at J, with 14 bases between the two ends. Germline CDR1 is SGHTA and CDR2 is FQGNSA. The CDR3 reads CASSLEYMGPETQYF. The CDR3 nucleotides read TGTGCCAGCAGCTTAGAATACATGGGGCCTGAGACCCAGTACTTC. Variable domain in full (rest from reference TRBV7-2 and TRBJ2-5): GAGVSQSPSNKVTEKGKDVELRCDPISGHTALYWYRQSLGQGLEFLIYFQGNSAPDKSGLPSDRFSAERTGGSVSTLTIQRTQQEDSAVYLCASSLEYMGPETQYFGPGTRLLVL.

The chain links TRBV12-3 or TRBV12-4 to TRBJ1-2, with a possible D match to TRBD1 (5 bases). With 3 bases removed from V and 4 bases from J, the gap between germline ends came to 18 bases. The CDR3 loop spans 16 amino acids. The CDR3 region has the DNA TGTGCCAGCAGTTTGACAGCCAGCGGTGTCCTCTATGGCTACACCTTC. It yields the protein CASSLTASGVLYGYTF.

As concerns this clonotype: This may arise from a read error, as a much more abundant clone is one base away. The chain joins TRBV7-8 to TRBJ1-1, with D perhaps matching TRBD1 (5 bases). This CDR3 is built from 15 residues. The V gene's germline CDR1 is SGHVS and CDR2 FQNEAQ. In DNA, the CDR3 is TGTGTCAGCAGCGAAAACCAGGGTTTCAACACTGAAGCTTTCTTT. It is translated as CVSSENQGFNTEAFF.